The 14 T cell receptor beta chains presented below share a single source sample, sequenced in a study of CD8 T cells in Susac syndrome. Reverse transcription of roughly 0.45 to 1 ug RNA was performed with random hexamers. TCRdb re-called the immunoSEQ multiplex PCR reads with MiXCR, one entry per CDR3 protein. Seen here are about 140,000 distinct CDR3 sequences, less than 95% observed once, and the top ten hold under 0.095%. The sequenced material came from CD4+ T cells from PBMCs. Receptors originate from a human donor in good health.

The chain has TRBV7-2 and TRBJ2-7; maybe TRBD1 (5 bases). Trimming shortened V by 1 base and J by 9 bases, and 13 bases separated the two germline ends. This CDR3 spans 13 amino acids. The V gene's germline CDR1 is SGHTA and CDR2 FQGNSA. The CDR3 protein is CASSLEGQTLQYF. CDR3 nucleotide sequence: TGTGCCAGCAGCTTAGAGGGGCAGACGCTGCAGTACTTC.

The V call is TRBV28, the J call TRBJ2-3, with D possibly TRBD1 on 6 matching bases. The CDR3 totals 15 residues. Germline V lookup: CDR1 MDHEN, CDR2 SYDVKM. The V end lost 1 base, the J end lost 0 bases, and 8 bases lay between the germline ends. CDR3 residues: CASSLSDRSTDTQYF. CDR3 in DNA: TGTGCCAGCAGTTTATCGGACAGAAGCACAGATACGCAGTATTTT.

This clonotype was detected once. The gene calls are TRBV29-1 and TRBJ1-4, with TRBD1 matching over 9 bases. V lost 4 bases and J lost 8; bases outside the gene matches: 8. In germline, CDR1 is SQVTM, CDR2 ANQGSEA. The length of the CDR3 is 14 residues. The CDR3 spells CSVGPGQGGEKLFF. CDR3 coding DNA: TGCAGCGTTGGTCCGGGACAGGGTGGCGAAAAACTGTTTTTT.

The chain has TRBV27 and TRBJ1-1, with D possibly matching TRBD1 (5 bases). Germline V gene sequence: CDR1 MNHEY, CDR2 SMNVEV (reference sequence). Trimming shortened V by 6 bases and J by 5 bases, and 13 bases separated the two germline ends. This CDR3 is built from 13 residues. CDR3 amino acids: CASSHQGRTEAFF. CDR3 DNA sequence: TGTGCCAGCAGCCATCAGGGTCGGACTGAAGCTTTCTTT.

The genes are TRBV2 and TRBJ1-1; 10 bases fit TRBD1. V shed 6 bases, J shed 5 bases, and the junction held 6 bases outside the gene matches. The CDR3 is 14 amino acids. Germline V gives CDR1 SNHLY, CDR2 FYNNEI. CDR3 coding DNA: TGTGCCAGCAGATGGGGACAGGGGATTACTGAAGCTTTCTTT. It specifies CASRWGQGITEAFF.

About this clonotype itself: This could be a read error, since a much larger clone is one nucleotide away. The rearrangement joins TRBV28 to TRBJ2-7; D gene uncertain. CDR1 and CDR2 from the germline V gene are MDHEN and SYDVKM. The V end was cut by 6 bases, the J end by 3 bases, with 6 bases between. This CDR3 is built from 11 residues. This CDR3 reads CASSLFYEQYF. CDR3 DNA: TGTGCCAGCAGCCTCTTCTACGAGCAGTACTTC.

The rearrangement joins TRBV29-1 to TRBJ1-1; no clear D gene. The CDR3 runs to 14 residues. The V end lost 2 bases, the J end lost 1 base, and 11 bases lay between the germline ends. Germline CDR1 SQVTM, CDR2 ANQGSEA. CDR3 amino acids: CSVERRPGNTEAFF. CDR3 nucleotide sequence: TGCAGCGTTGAAAGGAGGCCGGGGAACACTGAAGCTTTCTTT.

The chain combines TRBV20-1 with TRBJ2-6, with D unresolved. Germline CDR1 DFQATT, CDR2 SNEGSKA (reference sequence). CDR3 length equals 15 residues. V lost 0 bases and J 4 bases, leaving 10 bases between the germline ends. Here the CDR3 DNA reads TGCAGTGCTAGAGATAGGCGAATGGGGGCCAACGTCCTGACTTTC. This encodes CSARDRRMGANVLTF.

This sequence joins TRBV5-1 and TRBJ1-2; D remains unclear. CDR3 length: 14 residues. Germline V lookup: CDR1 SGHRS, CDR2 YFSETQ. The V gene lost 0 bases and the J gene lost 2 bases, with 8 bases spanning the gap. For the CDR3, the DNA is TGCGCCAGCAGCTTGGCCAACACAAACTATGGCTACACCTTC. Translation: CASSLANTNYGYTF.

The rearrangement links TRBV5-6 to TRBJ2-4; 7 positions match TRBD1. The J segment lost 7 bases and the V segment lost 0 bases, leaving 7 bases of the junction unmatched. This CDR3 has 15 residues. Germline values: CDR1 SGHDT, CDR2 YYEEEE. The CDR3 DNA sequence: TGTGCCAGCAGCTTGGTTAAGGGGGCGAGGAACATTCAGTACTTC. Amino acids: CASSLVKGARNIQYF. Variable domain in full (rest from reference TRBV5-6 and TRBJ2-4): DAGVTQSPTHLIKTRGQQVTLRCSPKSGHDTVSWYQQALGQGPQFIFQYYEEEERQRGNFPDRFSGHQFPNYSSELNVNALLLGDSALYLCASSLVKGARNIQYFGAGTRLSVL.

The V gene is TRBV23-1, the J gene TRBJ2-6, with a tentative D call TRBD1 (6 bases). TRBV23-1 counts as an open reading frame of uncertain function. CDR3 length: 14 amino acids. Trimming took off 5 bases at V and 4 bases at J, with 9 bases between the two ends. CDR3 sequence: CASSTGYGANVLTF. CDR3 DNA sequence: TGCGCCAGCAGTACAGGGTACGGGGCCAACGTCCTGACTTTC.

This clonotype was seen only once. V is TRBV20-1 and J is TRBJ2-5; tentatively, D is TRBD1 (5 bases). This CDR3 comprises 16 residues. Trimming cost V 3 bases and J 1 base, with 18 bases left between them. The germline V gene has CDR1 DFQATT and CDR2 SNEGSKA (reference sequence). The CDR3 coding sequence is TGCAGTGCTAGGGACGAGAACAGGTGGGCCCAAGAGACCCAGTACTTC. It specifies CSARDENRWAQETQYF.

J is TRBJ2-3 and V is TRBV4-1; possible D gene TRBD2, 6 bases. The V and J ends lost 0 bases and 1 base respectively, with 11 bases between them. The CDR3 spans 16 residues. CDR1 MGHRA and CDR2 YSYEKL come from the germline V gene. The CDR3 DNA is TGCGCCAGCAGCCAAGACCCCGGGAGAGGCACAGATACGCAGTATTTT. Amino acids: CASSQDPGRGTDTQYF.

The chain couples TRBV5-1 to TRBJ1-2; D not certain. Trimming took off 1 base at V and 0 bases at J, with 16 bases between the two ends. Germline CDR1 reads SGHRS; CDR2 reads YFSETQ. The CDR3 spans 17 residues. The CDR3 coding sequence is TGCGCCAGCAGCTTGTCGCCGACAAAACTGGCTAACTATGGCTACACCTTC. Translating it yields CASSLSPTKLANYGYTF. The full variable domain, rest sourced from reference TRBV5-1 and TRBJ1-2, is KAGVTQTPRYLIKTRGQQVTLSCSPISGHRSVSWYQQTPGQGLQFLFEYFSETQRNKGNFPGRFSGRQFSNSRSEMNVSTLELGDSALYLCASSLSPTKLANYGYTFGSGTRLTVV.